Detailed here is one T cell receptor beta chain. Authors' processing steps: Estimation of nucleated cell counts was performed using reference gene primer amplification. TCRdb's copy holds only in-frame clones and misses some; the assay was immunoSEQ multiplex PCR. D and trimming come from the DNA, and the V and J calls and clone size come from that table. Of roughly 250,000 clones listed, about nine tenths are singletons. Everyone who took part was about 18 to 90 years old, and they came from some 23 US areas. This CDR3 is built from 14 residues. Per the germline V gene, CDR1 is MGHDK and CDR2 is SYGVNS. V was shortened by 0 bases and J by 4 bases, with 6 bases between the two germline ends. This entry belongs to a study of blood T cell repertoires in COVID-19. Study-level background: Samples came from the United States, Italy and Spain, spanning acute and convalescent COVID-19.

The rearrangement uses TRBV25-1 and TRBJ1-4; D remains unclear. The clonotype comes from a human donor in a cohort exposed to, infected with or recovered from COVID-19 (not recorded which). The donor label of this sample is uncertain. Sequencing was carried out using PBMCs or T cells enriched from blood (not recorded which). The CDR3 DNA follows: TGTGCCAGCAGTGAATATCAGTTTAATGAAAAACTGTTTTTT. Its protein product is CASSEYQFNEKLFF.